This T cell receptor beta chain originates from a study of blood T cell repertoires in COVID-19. Study-level information: The samples span acute and convalescent COVID-19 from the United States, Italy and Spain. PBMCs, B-cell-depleted T cells, or T cells were the source of the cDNA or gDNA that made up the material.

The ends were cut back, 4 bases at V and 4 bases at J, with 13 bases in the middle. Germline V CDR1 and CDR2: MDHEN, SYDVKM. This CDR3 has 14 residues. Methods used by the authors: Reference gene primers were amplified, and this amplification served to estimate nucleated cell counts. Data came from immunoSEQ multiplex PCR; TCRdb stores just in-frame clones and leaves some out. The DNA was the basis for D and trimming; V, J and clone size are from that table. The table has around 53,000 clones, approximately 91% seen once. The chain couples TRBV28 to TRBJ1-1; the D is unclear. Sequencing was performed on peripheral blood. The source is a human donor in a cohort sampled during active COVID-19. CDR3 residues: CASSYPTSSTEAFF. CDR3 coding DNA: TGTGCCAGCAGTTACCCCACCTCGAGCACTGAAGCTTTCTTT. The full variable domain, rest sourced from reference TRBV28 and TRBJ1-1, is DVKVTQSSRYLVKRTGEKVFLECVQDMDHENMFWYRQDPGLGLRLIYFSYDVKMKEKGDIPEGYSVSREKKERFSLILESASTNQTSMYLCASSYPTSSTEAFFGQGTRLTVV.